The T cell receptor (beta chain) under discussion was sequenced for a study of blood T cell repertoires in COVID-19. Overall study: Italy, Spain and the United States were the sources of the convalescent and acute COVID-19 samples. T cells, B-cell-depleted T cells, or PBMCs supplied cDNA or gDNA.

In the authors' workflow: Amplification with reference gene primers provided the estimates of nucleated cell counts. TCRdb's copy holds only in-frame clones and misses some; the assay was immunoSEQ multiplex PCR. The V and J calls and the clone size are those of that table, but D and trimming were determined from the DNA. The profile covers a few hundred thousand clones, with approximately 88% appearing a single time and 9.4% taken by the ten largest. With 9 bases clipped from V and 5 bases from J, the junction kept 2 bases outside the gene matches. The V gene's germline CDR1 is LGHDT and CDR2 YNNKEL (reference sequence). CDR3 size: 12 residues.

Input material: peripheral blood. The sequence came from a young man with active or convalescent COVID-19. The gene calls are TRBV3-1 (or the pseudogene TRBV3-2) and TRBJ2-5, with 11 bases aligning to TRBD2. CDR3 DNA sequence: TGTGCCAGTCGGACTAGCGGGGAGACCCAGTACTTC. It specifies CASRTSGETQYF.